The next 6 T cell receptor beta chains were all read from a single sample in a study of T cell repertoires in cytomegalovirus infection (dated by TCRdb to about 2019). Sequencing was performed on an Illumina HiSeq 1500. TCRdb took the public reads, trimmed them with fastp at Q25, ran MiXCR for clone calling and kept in-frame beta chains. Each record represents a unique CDR3 protein, reported with the most common genes and DNA among its rows. The sample data list 500,000 or so distinct CDR3 sequences, and about 15% of these were observed just once. Roughly 25% of the sample is taken by the ten largest. Source material: CD8+ T cells from PBMCs. All receptors come from a human donor in good health (CMV status not recorded). Some clones in this sample may be carry-over from other donors' samples.

This clonotype was seen only a few times. CDR3: CASNGDEQFF. Here the CDR3 DNA reads TGTGCCAGCAACGGCGATGAGCAGTTCTTC. This sequence joins TRBV7-6 and TRBJ2-1; D ambiguous. Trimming left V 7 bases short and J 8 bases short, with 6 bases between. The germline V gene has CDR1 SGHVS and CDR2 FNYEAQ. The length of the CDR3 is 10 residues.

This clonotype was detected only a few times. The chain employs TRBV7-3 and TRBJ2-7, with TRBD1 matching over 10 bases. This CDR3 has 13 amino acids. Per the germline V gene, CDR1 is SGHTA and CDR2 is FQGTGA. Trimming cost V 3 bases and J 6 bases; bases outside gene matches: 2. The CDR3 nucleotides read TGTGCCAGCAGCTTGGACAGGGGGGGCGAGCAGTACTTC. Translated, it gives CASSLDRGGEQYF.

V and J are TRBV15 and TRBJ1-1, with unresolved D. The germline V gene has CDR1 LNHNV and CDR2 YYDKDF (reference sequence). V was shortened by 1 base and J by 1 base, with 7 bases between the two germline ends. This CDR3 region has 14 residues. The DNA for the CDR3 is TGTGCCACCAGCAGAGTGGCAGAGAACACTGAAGCTTTCTTT. It specifies CATSRVAENTEAFF.

This sequence joins TRBV5-1 and TRBJ2-7; D is unclear. The length of the CDR3 is 13 residues. Germline loops: CDR1 SGHRS, CDR2 YFSETQ. Trimming took 7 bases from V and 1 from J, leaving 12 bases between them. The CDR3 DNA reads as TGCGCCAGCCAACGGTACGTATCCTACGAGCAGTACTTC. Protein product: CASQRYVSYEQYF.

V and J are TRBV9 and TRBJ2-3; possibly TRBD1 or TRBD2 for D (5 bases each). V shed 0 bases and J shed 0 bases, with 11 bases lying between them. The CDR3 consists of 16 residues. Germline V gene sequence: CDR1 SGDLS, CDR2 YYNGEE. The CDR3 reads CASSVAGTISTDTQYF. The CDR3 DNA follows: TGTGCCAGCAGCGTAGCCGGGACGATAAGCACAGATACGCAGTATTTT.

Ten or more counts support this clonotype. The chain is built from TRBV4-2 and TRBJ1-1; 7 nucleotides match TRBD1. Germline lookup yields CDR1 LGHNA and CDR2 YNFKEQ. The CDR3 runs 17 residues. The trim removed 2 bases at V and 0 bases at J, leaving 9 bases unmatched. The chain's CDR3 is CASSQYTGDSMNTEAFF. Here the CDR3 DNA reads TGTGCCAGCAGCCAATATACCGGGGACAGCATGAACACTGAAGCTTTCTTT.